Following are 3 T cell receptor beta chains from one sample sequenced in a study of human T cells and chemical hapten exposure. Time point: patch test 2, 6 weeks after DPC sensitization. Described treatment: therapeutic diphenylcyclopropenone sensitization with weekly scalp DPC. From the RACE reads, TCRdb called clonotypes with MiXCR, one entry per CDR3 protein. The sample lists under 100,000 distinct CDR3 sequences, approximately 10% occurring once. Sequences were derived from whole blood, sampled in connection with sensitization to the hapten diphenylcyclopropenone (DPC). The receptors were sampled from a woman aged 35 to 49 with alopecia areata. Some clones in this sample may be carry-over from other donors' samples.

This clonotype was picked up a small number of times. The chain carries TRBV7-8 and TRBJ2-7; TRBD2 matches at 7 bases. The trim removed 7 bases at V and 0 bases at J, leaving 6 bases unmatched. CDR3 length equals 14 residues. Per the germline V gene, CDR1 is SGHVS and CDR2 is FQNEAQ. The CDR3 coding sequence is TGTGCCAGCAACCCCGGGGGGAGCTCCTACGAGCAGTACTTC. It specifies CASNPGGSSYEQYF. The full variable domain, in which reference TRBV7-8 and TRBJ2-7 provide the parts outside the CDR3, is GAGVSQSPRYKVAKRGQDVALRCDPISGHVSLFWYQQALGQGPEFLTYFQNEAQLDKSGLPSDRFFAERPEGSVSTLKIQRTQQEDSAVYLCASNPGGSSYEQYFGPGTRLTVT.

The J gene is TRBJ1-5, the V gene TRBV12-5, with a possible D match to TRBD1 (5 bases). Germline assignment: CDR1 LGHNT and CDR2 FRNRAP. This CDR3 contains 14 residues. V lost 1 base and J 9 bases, leaving 13 bases between the germline ends. The CDR3 protein is CASGLGVLGGPQHF. CDR3 nucleotides: TGTGCTAGTGGTTTGGGCGTACTGGGGGGGCCCCAGCATTTT.

This clonotype was observed a single time. The chain employs TRBV28 and TRBJ2-1; 13 bases align to TRBD2. V trimming: 6 bases; J trimming: 12 bases; junction bases outside the gene matches: 5. The CDR3 loop spans 13 amino acids. Germline CDR1 and CDR2: MDHEN and SYDVKM. As DNA, the CDR3 is TGTGCCAGCAGCTATGGGACTAGCGGGATGCAGTTCTTC. This translates into CASSYGTSGMQFF.